The 27 T cell receptor beta chains in this list originate from one sample, sequenced in a study of blood T cell repertoires in COVID-19 (dated by TCRdb to 2018 to 2020). The library was obtained by the immunoSEQ multiplex PCR assay. The table comes from immuneACCESS by way of TCRdb, which keeps in-frame sequences with V and J called. Part of the clones is missing from these tables; in studies checked, under half for an unresolved V gene and the rest for unknown reasons. This sample comprises 270,000 or so clones, about nine tenths of them detected only once. Approximately 12% of the sample is in the top ten clones. The sample was peripheral blood. Receptors were obtained from a woman in her 30s with COVID-19, enrolled during active disease.

The chain employs TRBV3-1 (or the pseudogene TRBV3-2) and TRBJ1-2; D gene unclear. Germline V gives CDR1 LGHDT, CDR2 YNNKEL (reference sequence). The CDR3 has 14 residues. Trimming removed 1 base from V and 2 bases from J, with 8 bases in between. The CDR3 reads CASSQGGRNYGYTF. For the CDR3, the DNA is TGTGCCAGCAGCCAAGGAGGTCGCAACTATGGCTACACCTTC.

The genes are TRBV29-1 and TRBJ2-5; 9 nucleotides match TRBD2. The germline CDR1 and CDR2 sequences are SQVTM and ANQGSEA. The CDR3 is 13 residues long. V trimming: 4 bases; J trimming: 3 bases; junction bases outside the gene matches: 3. This CDR3 reads CSVGASGKETQYF. The CDR3 nucleotides read TGCAGCGTTGGGGCTAGCGGGAAAGAGACCCAGTACTTC. The whole variable domain, filled in from reference TRBV29-1 and TRBJ2-5, reads SAVISQKPSRDICQRGTSLTIQCQVDSQVTMMFWYRQQPGQSLTLIATANQGSEATYESGFVIDKFPISRPNLTFSTLTVSNMSPEDSSIYLCSVGASGKETQYFGPGTRLLVL.

The chain recombines TRBV24-1 with TRBJ1-2; 7 positions agree with TRBD1. The junction had 9 bases not matched to a gene; V was cut back by 3 bases and J by 0 bases. Per the germline V gene, CDR1 is KGHDR and CDR2 is SFDVKD. The CDR3 totals 17 residues. The CDR3 bases are TGTGCCACCAGTGATGCGACCCGGGACAGCTCTAACTATGGCTACACCTTC. It encodes CATSDATRDSSNYGYTF.

The chain is built from TRBV7-9 and TRBJ1-3, with D unresolved. This CDR3 is 16 amino acids long. The germline V gene encodes CDR1 SEHNR and CDR2 FQNEAQ (reference sequence). Trimming shortened V by 5 bases and J by 0 bases, and 14 bases separated the two germline ends. The CDR3 DNA reads as TGTGCCAGCAGCCAAGTGGTGGAGTACTCTGGAAACACCATATATTTT. Encoded protein: CASSQVVEYSGNTIYF. Drawing the rest from reference TRBV7-9 and TRBJ1-3, the complete variable domain is DTGVSQNPRHKITKRGQNVTFRCDPISEHNRLYWYRQTLGQGPEFLTYFQNEAQLEKSRLLSDRFSAERPKGSFSTLEIQRTEQGDSAMYLCASSQVVEYSGNTIYFGEGSWLTVV.

V usage is TRBV13 and J usage is TRBJ2-1; TRBD1 aligns across 9 bases. The trim removed 7 bases at V and 9 bases at J, leaving 7 bases unmatched. The CDR3 extends over 13 amino acids. Germline CDR1 PRHDT, CDR2 FYEKMQ (reference sequence). The CDR3: CASTQGQGPEQFF. In nucleotides, the CDR3 is TGTGCCAGCACCCAGGGACAGGGCCCTGAGCAGTTCTTC.

The chain has TRBV6-5 and TRBJ1-6; 8 nucleotides line up with TRBD1. V dropped 3 bases and J dropped 11; count of bases not matched to a gene: 9. CDR3 length equals 15 residues. Germline assignment: CDR1 MNHEY and CDR2 SVGAGI. CDR3 DNA: TGTGCCAGCAGTTATTCTTCAGGGGGCACGACACCCCTCCACTTT. The encoded protein is CASSYSSGGTTPLHF.

This rearrangement joins TRBV5-4 to TRBJ2-5, with 8 bases that match TRBD2. Germline V gene lookup returns CDR1 SGHNT and CDR2 YYREEE (reference sequence). The CDR3 is 16 residues long. The junction had 7 bases not matched to a gene; V was cut back by 2 bases and J by 1 base. CDR3 sequence (DNA): TGTGCCAGCAGCTTTGGGCTAGCGGGCCTCCAAGAGACCCAGTACTTC. Its protein product is CASSFGLAGLQETQYF.

The CDR3: CATSPGRVAGEFGETQYF. In DNA, the CDR3 is TGTGCCACCAGCCCAGGGAGGGTAGCGGGGGAGTTTGGGGAGACCCAGTACTTC. The rearrangement links TRBV15 to TRBJ2-5; 9 nucleotides align to TRBD2. Germline V lookup: CDR1 LNHNV, CDR2 YYDKDF (reference sequence). CDR3 length: 18 amino acids. V shed 5 bases and J 5 bases; nucleotides not matched to a gene: 18.

The genes are TRBV28 and TRBJ2-7; 9 bases match TRBD2. J gave up 0 bases and V 4 bases, and 7 bases lay outside the gene matches. The CDR3 length is 16 residues. The germline gives CDR1 MDHEN, CDR2 SYDVKM. For the CDR3, the DNA is TGTGCCAGCAGTTACCATAGCGGGGGTTTCTCCTACGAGCAGTACTTC. Residues: CASSYHSGGFSYEQYF. Full variable domain (missing parts from reference TRBV28 and TRBJ2-7): DVKVTQSSRYLVKRTGEKVFLECVQDMDHENMFWYRQDPGLGLRLIYFSYDVKMKEKGDIPEGYSVSREKKERFSLILESASTNQTSMYLCASSYHSGGFSYEQYFGPGTRLTVT.

The chain uses TRBV11-2 and TRBJ1-3; D is uncertain. The germline V and J ends were trimmed by 2 bases and 6 bases, with 2 bases remaining between them. The CDR3 sequence is 11 residues long. Germline-derived CDR1 and CDR2 are SGHAT and FQNNGV. The CDR3 DNA sequence: TGTGCCAGCAGCTTACAAAACACCATATATTTT. Residues: CASSLQNTIYF.

The chain joins TRBV11-2 to TRBJ2-7; D not certain. The CDR3 contains 16 residues. V was trimmed by 0 bases and J by 1 base, leaving 13 bases between them. The V gene's germline CDR1 is SGHAT and CDR2 FQNNGV. CDR3 nucleotide sequence: TGTGCCAGCAGCTTAGATGCGGTCAGTCCTTCCTACGAGCAGTACTTC. It yields the protein CASSLDAVSPSYEQYF.

V and J are TRBV9 and TRBJ2-3; 7 bases line up with TRBD1. Looked up from germline, CDR1 is SGDLS and CDR2 is YYNGEE. Germline trimming cut 4 bases from V and 1 base from J; bases unmatched to any gene: 9. The CDR3 covers 16 residues. The CDR3 region has the DNA TGTGCCAGCAGCCCGCAGGGGGTGATAGGCACAGATACGCAGTATTTT. This codes for CASSPQGVIGTDTQYF.

The chain links TRBV5-1 to TRBJ1-2; TRBD1 aligns across 7 bases. This CDR3 spans 14 amino acids. CDR1 SGHRS and CDR2 YFSETQ come from the germline V gene. The J segment lost 6 bases and the V segment lost 5 bases, leaving 10 bases of the junction unmatched. CDR3 sequence reads: CASRDNRGADGYTF. The CDR3 DNA sequence: TGCGCCAGCAGGGACAACAGGGGAGCTGATGGCTACACCTTC.

The CDR3 nucleotides are TGCGCCAGCAGGCGGAGGGAGGGAGGCAACGAGCAGTACTTC. Translation gives CASRRREGGNEQYF. The chain carries TRBV4-1 and TRBJ2-7; TRBD2 aligns across 7 bases. CDR1 and CDR2 (germline): MGHRA, YSYEKL. This CDR3 region has 14 residues. V trimming: 6 bases; J trimming: 5 bases; junction bases outside the gene matches: 10.

Notes on this clone: Other DNA sequences from this sample encode an identical CDR3 as well. This chain joins TRBV11-2 and TRBJ1-4; TRBD1 agrees at 10 bases. There are 15 residues in the CDR3. The germline CDR1 and CDR2 sequences are SGHAT and FQNNGV. V shed 5 bases, J shed 4 bases, and the junction held 4 bases outside the gene matches. CDR3 nucleotide sequence: TGTGCCAGCAGCCCCCGGGACAGGGGTAATGAAAAACTGTTTTTT. Translation: CASSPRDRGNEKLFF.

The V call is TRBV5-8, the J call TRBJ2-3; D uncertain. Germline loops: CDR1 SGHTS, CDR2 YDEGEE. V gave up 4 bases and J gave up 2 bases, with 5 bases separating them. The CDR3 extends over 12 amino acids. The CDR3 region is CASSPYTDTQYF. The DNA of the CDR3 is TGTGCCAGCAGCCCGTACACAGATACGCAGTATTTT.

CDR3 bases: TGCGCCAGCAGCTCCTCAGGCGGACAGGGAGGGTCGAACTATGGCTACACCTTC. This translates into CASSSSGGQGGSNYGYTF. This rearrangement joins TRBV5-1 to TRBJ1-2, with 8 nucleotides matching TRBD1. J was trimmed by 2 bases and V by 3 bases; bases with no gene match: 15. The CDR3 is 18 residues long. Germline CDR1 reads SGHRS; CDR2 reads YFSETQ.

The V and J genes are TRBV5-4 and TRBJ2-1, with D possibly matching TRBD2 (5 bases). Germline V gene sequence: CDR1 SGHNT, CDR2 YYREEE (reference sequence). Trimming pared 0 bases from V and 5 bases from J, leaving 9 bases between. The CDR3 is 14 residues long. The CDR3 DNA sequence: TGTGCCAGCAGCTTGGCCTACGGGGACAATGAGCAGTTCTTC. This gives the protein CASSLAYGDNEQFF.

The J gene is TRBJ1-6, the V gene TRBV30, with D unresolved. The germline V gene has CDR1 GTSNPN and CDR2 SVGIG (reference sequence). Trimming cost V 3 bases and J 6 bases, with 15 bases left between them. The CDR3 totals 15 residues. Here the CDR3 reads CAWSATGGFNSPLHF. The CDR3 bases are TGTGCCTGGAGCGCCACGGGAGGGTTTAATTCACCCCTCCACTTT.

The chain combines TRBV5-1 with TRBJ2-2; D gene unclear. This CDR3 spans 15 amino acids. V was shortened by 1 base and J by 5 bases, with 12 bases between the two germline ends. Germline values: CDR1 SGHRS, CDR2 YFSETQ. CDR3 sequence reads: CASSLSRMRTGELFF. The CDR3 DNA is TGCGCCAGCAGCTTGTCCAGGATGAGAACCGGGGAGCTGTTTTTT.

The CDR3 here is CASSFQGNNSPLHF. The CDR3 region has the DNA TGTGCCAGCAGTTTTCAGGGGAATAATTCACCCCTCCACTTT. The chain links TRBV27 to TRBJ1-6, with D possibly being TRBD1 (6 bases). CDR3 length equals 14 residues. The germline V gene encodes CDR1 MNHEY and CDR2 SMNVEV (reference sequence). V was shortened by 3 bases and J by 5 bases, with 8 bases between the two germline ends.

The V call is TRBV11-2, the J call TRBJ2-1; TRBD2 agrees at 9 bases. This CDR3 has 17 amino acids. Germline CDR1 is SGHAT and CDR2 is FQNNGV. Losses at the gene ends were 7 bases for V and 6 bases for J; bases not matched to a gene: 16. CDR3 nucleotide sequence: TGTGCCAGCAAACCACCTGGCGGGACTAGCAACTCCAATGAGCAGTTCTTC. Translation: CASKPPGGTSNSNEQFF.

The chain couples TRBV28 to TRBJ1-6; TRBD1 agrees at 7 bases. With 6 bases clipped from V and 7 bases from J, the junction kept 9 bases outside the gene matches. This CDR3 is 15 amino acids long. CDR1 MDHEN and CDR2 SYDVKM come from the germline V gene. This CDR3 reads CASSKPDRRNSPLHF. In DNA form, the CDR3 reads TGTGCCAGCAGCAAACCGGACAGGAGGAATTCACCCCTCCACTTT.

The chain employs TRBV2 and TRBJ2-5; a weak D match, TRBD2 (6 bases). Trimming shortened V by 3 bases and J by 5 bases, and 13 bases separated the two germline ends. The CDR3 is 14 amino acids. Germline loops: CDR1 SNHLY, CDR2 FYNNEI. CDR3: CASSDLSRGETQYF. CDR3 bases: TGTGCCAGCAGTGATTTAAGTCGGGGGGAGACCCAGTACTTC.

V is TRBV6-5 and J is TRBJ1-4; D is unclear. Germline V gives CDR1 MNHEY, CDR2 SVGAGI. V lost 5 bases, J lost 5 bases, and 15 bases lay in between. This CDR3 region has 15 residues. The CDR3: CASSPEPHSNEKLFF. The CDR3 nucleotides are TGTGCCAGCAGTCCCGAACCTCACTCGAATGAAAAACTGTTTTTT.

This sequence joins TRBV4-1 and TRBJ2-1, with D possibly matching TRBD2 (5 bases). Trimming stripped 1 base from V and 3 bases from J, with 10 bases between. Germline CDR1 and CDR2: MGHRA and YSYEKL. CDR3 size: 15 residues. Here the CDR3 DNA reads TGCGCCAGCAGCCAAGCGGGATTGCTCTACAATGAGCAGTTCTTC. Translating it yields CASSQAGLLYNEQFF.

The V call is TRBV3-1 (or the pseudogene TRBV3-2), the J call TRBJ1-5, with no clear D. CDR1 and CDR2 from the germline V gene are LGHDT and YNNKEL (reference sequence). CDR3 length: 13 residues. Trimming took off 5 bases at V and 6 bases at J, with 11 bases between the two ends. The CDR3 nucleotides read TGTGCCAGCAGCAGGGTCGAGGGTCAGCCCCAGCATTTT. Translation: CASSRVEGQPQHF.